This is a list of T cell receptor beta chains from one sample in a study of PD-L1 blockade in urothelial cancer. Assay used: immunoSEQ multiplex PCR; TCRdb lists only in-frame clones, some missing. In the table there are some 24,000 clones, roughly 84% of which are singletons. Sequenced material: PBMCs, taken around atezolizumab (anti-PD-L1) treatment. The receptors originated from a man aged 65 to 79 with urothelial cancer. The CDR3 runs from the conserved cysteine through the conserved F or W. A D gene is named only where the DNA matches it firmly. Part of the rows lack a size; the others show once, few, many or a class for expanded clones.

>TRBJ1-1|.|.|TRBV19
TGTGCCAGTAGTAGACTCACAGGAGGGGAAGGCACTGAAGCTTTCTTT
CASSRLTGGEGTEAFF
>TRBJ2-5|.|TRBD2|TRBV5-4
TGTGCCAGCAGCTTGGCACTAGCGGGAGTACGGGAGACCCAGTACTTC
CASSLALAGVRETQYF
>TRBJ2-2|.|TRBD2|TRBV23-1
TGCGCCAGCAGTCAAGGAGCGGGAGTCTTCTCCGGGGAGCTGTTTTTT
CASSQGAGVFSGELFF
>TRBJ1-5|.|TRBD1|TRBV18
TGTGCCAGCTCACCCGAACAGGGGAATCAGCCCCAGCATTTT
CASSPEQGNQPQHF
>TRBJ2-6|.|.|TRBV19
TGTGCCAGTAAGTCAGGGGAACTTTCCTCTGGGGCCAACGTCCTGACTTTC
CASKSGELSSGANVLTF
>TRBJ1-1|.|.|TRBV9
TGTGCCAGCAGCGTAGCGGGGGGGGCTGAAGCTTTCTTT
CASSVAGGAEAFF
>TRBJ2-3|.|.|TRBV21-1
TGTGCCAGCAGCAAATACGTAGCGGGAGGGCCCCGCGGGGATACGCAGTATTTT
CASSKYVAGGPRGDTQYF
>TRBJ2-1|.|.|TRBV2
TGTGCCAGCCGGAGGGGACTTAACAATGAGCAGTTCTTC
CASRRGLNNEQFF
>TRBJ2-5|.|TRBD1|TRBV10-3
TGTGCCATCAGTGAGTCGAGAGGGGGACAGAACAGGGAGACCCAGTACTTC
CAISESRGGQNRETQYF
>TRBJ2-7|once|.|TRBV15
TGTGCCACCAGCAGAGATTTGGCCAGTTCGCGGGAGCAGTACTTC
CATSRDLASSREQYF
>TRBJ2-3|few|TRBD2|TRBV5-1
TGCGCCAGCAGTGCGGCTAGCGGGAGGACAGATACGCAGTATTTT
CASSAASGRTDTQYF
>TRBJ2-4|.|.|TRBV5-6
TGTGCCAGCAGCTCGAGTCCTTCGAACATTCAGTACTTC
CASSSSPSNIQYF
>TRBJ2-3|few|TRBD1|TRBV2
TGTGCCAGCTCTCCATTGGGGACAGCGGATACGCAGTATTTT
CASSPLGTADTQYF
>TRBJ2-3|.|TRBD2|TRBV11-3
TGTGCCAGCAGCTCCGGTCCTAGCGGGAGCTCAGATACGCAGTATTTT
CASSSGPSGSSDTQYF
>TRBJ2-1|.|.|TRBV5-1
TGCGCCAGCAGCTTGGGGGCAGGGGACGTTGAGCAGTTCTTC
CASSLGAGDVEQFF
>TRBJ2-1|.|.|TRBV19
TGTGCCAGTAGTATAGATCAAGGGGAATTCAATGAGCAGTTCTTC
CASSIDQGEFNEQFF
>TRBJ2-1|.|TRBD2|TRBV5-1
TGCGCCAGCAGCTTACTAGCGGGAGCGAATGAGCAGTTCTTC
CASSLLAGANEQFF
>TRBJ2-7|.|.|TRBV5-5
TGTGCCAGCAGCTTGGAAGACTATTACTACGAGCAGTACTTC
CASSLEDYYYEQYF
>TRBJ2-1|few|TRBD2|TRBV7-2
TGTGCCAGCAGCTTAGTAGCGGGAGTATCCAACAATGAGCAGTTCTTC
CASSLVAGVSNNEQFF
>TRBJ1-5|.|.|TRBV30
TGTGCCTGGAGTGTTCAGGGTGATCAGCCCCAGCATTTT
CAWSVQGDQPQHF
>TRBJ2-1|.|.|TRBV6-5
TGTGCCAGCAGACCGACATACAATGAGCAGTTCTTC
CASRPTYNEQFF
>TRBJ2-1|.|TRBD2|TRBV5-4
TGTGCCAGCAGCTTGGGACTAGCGGGAGACCACAATGAGCAGTTCTTC
CASSLGLAGDHNEQFF
>TRBJ1-1|.|TRBD1|TRBV6-5
TGTGCCAGCAGTTACGGGACAGGGGAGAATGAAGCTTTCTTT
CASSYGTGENEAFF
>TRBJ2-7|.|.|TRBV4-2
TGTGCCAGCAGCCAAGACCCAGGGGCCGACGAGCAGTACTTC
CASSQDPGADEQYF
>TRBJ2-7|once|.|TRBV19
TGTGCCAGTAGTAATCTGGCAACAGGGATCTACGAGCAGTACTTC
CASSNLATGIYEQYF
>TRBJ2-2|.|.|TRBV28
TGTGCCAGCAGAACCGTGGGCCCGAACACCGGGGAGCTGTTTTTT
CASRTVGPNTGELFF
>TRBJ2-2|once|.|TRBV5-1
TGCGCCAGCAGCTTGTTTAGCGACACCGGGGAGCTGTTTTTT
CASSLFSDTGELFF
>TRBJ2-5|.|.|TRBV5-1
TGCGCCAGCAGCTGGGAGAACCAAGAGACCCAGTACTTC
CASSWENQETQYF
>TRBJ2-7|once|.|TRBV6-6
TGTGCCAGCAGTTATTCCGGGGTAGAGGACTACGAGCAGTACTTC
CASSYSGVEDYEQYF
>TRBJ2-7|.|TRBD1|TRBV19
TGTGCCAGTAGTATGGGACAGGGCCCCTACGAGCAGTACTTC
CASSMGQGPYEQYF
>TRBJ1-5|.|TRBD1|TRBV18
TGTGCCAGCTCCCCGGGACAGGGATATAGCAATCAGCCCCAGCATTTT
CASSPGQGYSNQPQHF
>TRBJ1-1|.|.|TRBV5-8
TGTGCCAGCAGCTTCGATTTCAGGGCCAACACTGAAGCTTTCTTT
CASSFDFRANTEAFF